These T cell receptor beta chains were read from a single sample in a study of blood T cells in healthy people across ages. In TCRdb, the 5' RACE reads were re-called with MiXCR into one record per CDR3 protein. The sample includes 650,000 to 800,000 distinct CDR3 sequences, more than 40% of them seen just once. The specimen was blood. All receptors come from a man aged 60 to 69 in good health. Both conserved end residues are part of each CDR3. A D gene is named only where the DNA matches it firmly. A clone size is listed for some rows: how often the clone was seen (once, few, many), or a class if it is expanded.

CDR3nt: TGTGCCAGCACTCACGGGGGAACAGATACGCAGTATTTT
CDR3aa: CASTHGGTDTQYF
abundance: -
d_gene: -
v_gene: TRBV9
j_gene: TRBJ2-3

CDR3nt: TGCAGTGCTATACTAGCGGGAAGGAGCTCCTACGAGCAGTACTTC
CDR3aa: CSAILAGRSSYEQYF
abundance: -
d_gene: TRBD2
v_gene: TRBV20-1
j_gene: TRBJ2-7

CDR3nt: TGCGCCAGCAGAAGGGGGCCCCGGGACGGCATTCAGTACTTC
CDR3aa: CASRRGPRDGIQYF
abundance: few
d_gene: TRBD1
v_gene: TRBV10-2
j_gene: TRBJ2-4

CDR3nt: TGCAGTGCTCGCCCACCAACAGGGCGCGAGCAGTACTTC
CDR3aa: CSARPPTGREQYF
abundance: -
d_gene: -
v_gene: TRBV20-1
j_gene: TRBJ2-7

CDR3nt: TGTGCCAGCAGGCTACAGGGGACAGATACGCAGTATTTT
CDR3aa: CASRLQGTDTQYF
abundance: few
d_gene: TRBD1
v_gene: TRBV7-2
j_gene: TRBJ2-3

CDR3nt: TGTGCCAGCAGCTTTACGTCTGACACAGATACGCAGTATTTT
CDR3aa: CASSFTSDTDTQYF
abundance: -
d_gene: -
v_gene: TRBV7-2
j_gene: TRBJ2-3

CDR3nt: TGCAGTGCTCACAGGGGGGACAATCAGCCCCAGCATTTT
CDR3aa: CSAHRGDNQPQHF
abundance: -
d_gene: TRBD1
v_gene: TRBV20-1
j_gene: TRBJ1-5

CDR3nt: TGTGCCAGCAGCTTAGAACTAGCGGGAAGCAATGAGCAGTTCTTC
CDR3aa: CASSLELAGSNEQFF
abundance: -
d_gene: TRBD2
v_gene: TRBV7-2
j_gene: TRBJ2-1

CDR3nt: TGCAGTGCTAGAGAACCAGGCAGGGGGACTTCCTATGGCTACACCTTC
CDR3aa: CSAREPGRGTSYGYTF
abundance: -
d_gene: TRBD1
v_gene: TRBV20-1
j_gene: TRBJ1-2

CDR3nt: TGTGCCAGCAGCCTTAAACAGGGGGTATCTGAAGCTTTCTTT
CDR3aa: CASSLKQGVSEAFF
abundance: -
d_gene: TRBD1
v_gene: TRBV7-2
j_gene: TRBJ1-1

CDR3nt: TGCGCCAGCAGCCAAGTAGGGGGCTTTGGGGAAAAACTGTTTTTT
CDR3aa: CASSQVGGFGEKLFF
abundance: -
d_gene: TRBD1
v_gene: TRBV4-1
j_gene: TRBJ1-4

CDR3nt: TGTGCCAGCAAAAAGACGTCTCAAGAGACCCAGTACTTC
CDR3aa: CASKKTSQETQYF
abundance: -
d_gene: -
v_gene: TRBV6-2/TRBV6-3
j_gene: TRBJ2-5

CDR3nt: TGTGCCAGCAGCACAGGGAGCTCCTATAATTCACCCCTCCACTTT
CDR3aa: CASSTGSSYNSPLHF
abundance: -
d_gene: -
v_gene: TRBV7-6
j_gene: TRBJ1-6

CDR3nt: TGTGCCATCAGACAGCAAGGGGGTGCGGATTCACCCCTCCACTTT
CDR3aa: CAIRQQGGADSPLHF
abundance: few
d_gene: -
v_gene: TRBV10-3
j_gene: TRBJ1-6

CDR3nt: TGTGCCAGCAGCGTTGAACTTGGTGAGCAGTTCTTC
CDR3aa: CASSVELGEQFF
abundance: few
d_gene: -
v_gene: TRBV7-9
j_gene: TRBJ2-1

CDR3nt: TGTGCCAGCAGCCAAGCGGGGGGGGAGCAGTTCTTC
CDR3aa: CASSQAGGEQFF
abundance: few
d_gene: TRBD2
v_gene: TRBV14
j_gene: TRBJ2-1

CDR3nt: TGCAGTGCTAGAGATCGTGGGACCGGGACAGGGGTCACCTACAATGAGCAGTACTTC
CDR3aa: CSARDRGTGTGVTYNEQYF
abundance: once
d_gene: TRBD1
v_gene: TRBV20-1
j_gene: TRBJ2-7

CDR3nt: TGTGCCAGCAGCTTAGAGGTGAGGGGGACGATTACCTACGAGCAGTACTTC
CDR3aa: CASSLEVRGTITYEQYF
abundance: -
d_gene: -
v_gene: TRBV7-2
j_gene: TRBJ2-7

CDR3nt: TGTGCCAGCAGTTCCCACAGCGGCGGGGGGCACTCCTACGAGCAGTACTTC
CDR3aa: CASSSHSGGGHSYEQYF
abundance: few
d_gene: TRBD2
v_gene: TRBV6-2/TRBV6-3
j_gene: TRBJ2-7

CDR3nt: TGTGCCTGGAGTGGGGACAGCAAGGCTGAAAAACTGTTTTTT
CDR3aa: CAWSGDSKAEKLFF
abundance: -
d_gene: TRBD1
v_gene: TRBV30
j_gene: TRBJ1-4

CDR3nt: TGCAGTGCTAGAGATATAAGGAACCAGCATTTT
CDR3aa: CSARDIRNQHF
abundance: few
d_gene: -
v_gene: TRBV20-1
j_gene: TRBJ1-5

CDR3nt: TGCAGTGCCCGGGACAGTCTCAATCAGCCCCAGCATTTT
CDR3aa: CSARDSLNQPQHF
abundance: few
d_gene: TRBD1
v_gene: TRBV20-1
j_gene: TRBJ1-5

CDR3nt: TGTGCCATCAGCGGACTAGCGGGGGGGCAAGAGACCCAGTACTTC
CDR3aa: CAISGLAGGQETQYF
abundance: few
d_gene: TRBD2
v_gene: TRBV10-3
j_gene: TRBJ2-5

CDR3nt: TGCAGTGCCCCAGAGGAGGGCCGACCCGACAATGAGCAGTTCTTC
CDR3aa: CSAPEEGRPDNEQFF
abundance: few
d_gene: -
v_gene: TRBV20-1
j_gene: TRBJ2-1

CDR3nt: TGCAGCGTTTTGTCCGGGGGCACAGATACGCAGTATTTT
CDR3aa: CSVLSGGTDTQYF
abundance: -
d_gene: -
v_gene: TRBV29-1
j_gene: TRBJ2-3

CDR3nt: TGTGACAGCAGTTACAGGGGACACTACGAGCAGTACTTC
CDR3aa: CDSSYRGHYEQYF
abundance: -
d_gene: TRBD1
v_gene: TRBV6-5
j_gene: TRBJ2-7

CDR3nt: TGTGCCAGCTCACCAGGGGCAGACGCTAATGAAAAACTGTTTTTT
CDR3aa: CASSPGADANEKLFF
abundance: -
d_gene: -
v_gene: TRBV18
j_gene: TRBJ1-4

CDR3nt: TGTGCCAGCAGCCTCTGGGGGGGCAGTCAGCCCCAGCATTTT
CDR3aa: CASSLWGGSQPQHF
abundance: -
d_gene: -
v_gene: TRBV27
j_gene: TRBJ1-5

CDR3nt: TGTGCCAGCAGCCAAGGACAGGGCACCTGGGATGAGCAGTTCTTC
CDR3aa: CASSQGQGTWDEQFF
abundance: -
d_gene: TRBD1
v_gene: TRBV3-1
j_gene: TRBJ2-1

CDR3nt: TGCGCCAGCAGCCCATTGAGCGAGCAGTACTTC
CDR3aa: CASSPLSEQYF
abundance: few
d_gene: -
v_gene: TRBV5-1
j_gene: TRBJ2-7

CDR3nt: TGTGCCACCAGCAGAGATCCTGGGGCGGGAAACACCATATATTTT
CDR3aa: CATSRDPGAGNTIYF
abundance: -
d_gene: -
v_gene: TRBV15
j_gene: TRBJ1-3

CDR3nt: TGCGCCAGCAGTGTACAAGGACGGGAAGAGGTGCAGGGGAGGGTGGTGGATCAGCCCCAGCATTTT
CDR3aa: CASSVQGREEVQGRVVDQPQHF
abundance: few
d_gene: -
v_gene: TRBV10-1
j_gene: TRBJ1-5

CDR3nt: TGCAGTACTCCTGATGGGACAGGGAATAGGGAGACCCAGTACTTC
CDR3aa: CSTPDGTGNRETQYF
abundance: -
d_gene: TRBD1
v_gene: TRBV20-1
j_gene: TRBJ2-5

CDR3nt: TGTGCCAGCAGCTTAAGGGCTAGCGGGGGGGTCGATGAGCAGTACTTC
CDR3aa: CASSLRASGGVDEQYF
abundance: -
d_gene: TRBD2
v_gene: TRBV7-9
j_gene: TRBJ2-5

CDR3nt: TGTGCCAGCAGCTTAGGAGAGAGTTGGGAGACCCAGTACTTC
CDR3aa: CASSLGESWETQYF
abundance: -
d_gene: -
v_gene: TRBV7-8
j_gene: TRBJ2-5

CDR3nt: TGTGCCAGCAGTTACCGGGGGAGCTCCTACGAGCAGTACTTC
CDR3aa: CASSYRGSSYEQYF
abundance: -
d_gene: -
v_gene: TRBV6-5
j_gene: TRBJ2-7

CDR3nt: TGCAGTGCTATACAGGGGGGCCCTGAAGCTTTCTTT
CDR3aa: CSAIQGGPEAFF
abundance: -
d_gene: TRBD1
v_gene: TRBV20-1
j_gene: TRBJ1-1

CDR3nt: TGCAGTGCTAGAGTTTCGCAGGGGCGCGGCAATGAGCAGTTCTTC
CDR3aa: CSARVSQGRGNEQFF
abundance: -
d_gene: -
v_gene: TRBV20-1
j_gene: TRBJ2-1

CDR3nt: TGTGCCAGTCACCCCCTTTCAGGGTCTGGCTACACCTTC
CDR3aa: CASHPLSGSGYTF
abundance: -
d_gene: -
v_gene: TRBV27
j_gene: TRBJ1-2

CDR3nt: TGTGCCAGCTCACGACTTATGGACGGAGGCTACGAGCAGTACTTC
CDR3aa: CASSRLMDGGYEQYF
abundance: -
d_gene: -
v_gene: TRBV18
j_gene: TRBJ2-7

CDR3nt: TGTGCCAGCAGTGGAGGTTTGGTTCAGCCCCAGCATTTT
CDR3aa: CASSGGLVQPQHF
abundance: few
d_gene: -
v_gene: TRBV6-1
j_gene: TRBJ1-5

CDR3nt: TGTGCCAGCAGTTGGTCAGATTACGGCTACACCTTC
CDR3aa: CASSWSDYGYTF
abundance: few
d_gene: -
v_gene: TRBV6-2/TRBV6-3
j_gene: TRBJ1-2

CDR3nt: TGTGCCAGCAGTTCCCGGCTTACGGGGGGGTTTCAAGAGACCCAGTACTTC
CDR3aa: CASSSRLTGGFQETQYF
abundance: many
d_gene: TRBD2
v_gene: TRBV28
j_gene: TRBJ2-5

CDR3nt: TGTGCCAGCAGCTTAGTCCGGATAGGCTACACCTTC
CDR3aa: CASSLVRIGYTF
abundance: few
d_gene: -
v_gene: TRBV7-2
j_gene: TRBJ1-2

CDR3nt: TGTGCCAGCAGCTTAGCGGGGGGGACGACCGGGGAGCTGTTTTTT
CDR3aa: CASSLAGGTTGELFF
abundance: -
d_gene: TRBD2
v_gene: TRBV7-9
j_gene: TRBJ2-2

CDR3nt: TGTGCCAGCAGCCTACCCCAGGGGGCAACCCTCTCCTATAATTCACCCCTCCACTTT
CDR3aa: CASSLPQGATLSYNSPLHF
abundance: few
d_gene: TRBD1
v_gene: TRBV7-2
j_gene: TRBJ1-6

CDR3nt: TGTGCCAGCAGCTTTCAGGGGGACCAGCCCCAGCATTTT
CDR3aa: CASSFQGDQPQHF
abundance: -
d_gene: TRBD1
v_gene: TRBV7-2
j_gene: TRBJ1-5

CDR3nt: TGTTCCAGCACCCGCAAAGAGACCCAGTACTTC
CDR3aa: CSSTRKETQYF
abundance: once
d_gene: -
v_gene: TRBV6-6
j_gene: TRBJ2-5

CDR3nt: TGTGCCAGCTCACCACGACGGGAGAAGCAAGAGGCCCAGTACTTC
CDR3aa: CASSPRREKQEAQYF
abundance: -
d_gene: -
v_gene: TRBV18
j_gene: TRBJ2-5

CDR3nt: TGTGCCAGCGGAGGGCGGACAGGGGGCCACGAGCAGTACTTC
CDR3aa: CASGGRTGGHEQYF
abundance: -
d_gene: -
v_gene: TRBV21-1
j_gene: TRBJ2-7

CDR3nt: TGTGCCAGCAGTAGACAGGTAAAAAGAACTGAAGCTTTCTTT
CDR3aa: CASSRQVKRTEAFF
abundance: -
d_gene: -
v_gene: TRBV6-6
j_gene: TRBJ1-1

CDR3nt: TGTGCCAGCAGCGGACAGGGTGAAGAGACCCAGTACTTC
CDR3aa: CASSGQGEETQYF
abundance: few
d_gene: TRBD1
v_gene: TRBV9
j_gene: TRBJ2-5